These 25 T cell receptor beta chains came from one sample sequenced in a study of blood T cells in healthy people across ages (dated by TCRdb to 2015 to 2017). Preparation of the library involved 5' RACE. The sequencer was an Illumina HiSeq 2500. A second PCR of about 6 to 11 cycles was performed with a sample-barcoded 5' primer and a J-beta primer mix. TCRdb reworked the public reads: Q25 trimming with fastp, MiXCR clone assembly, productive beta chains retained. One record per CDR3 amino acid sequence lists the most common genes and DNA. The sample table shows over a million distinct CDR3 sequences, and roughly 45% are seen once. 6.5% to 10% of the sample lies in the top ten. The specimen was blood. The receptors were sampled from a woman younger than 30 in good health.

This clonotype has only a few counts. The CDR3 DNA sequence: TGTGCCAGCAGTTACTCGGACAGCCAAGAGACCCAGTACTTC. Its protein product is CASSYSDSQETQYF. The rearrangement uses TRBV6-2 or TRBV6-3 and TRBJ2-5; TRBD1 might be the D (6 bases). There are 14 residues in the CDR3. From germline, CDR1 is MNHEY and CDR2 SVGEGT. Trimming cost V 0 bases and J 1 base, with 6 bases left between them.

The rearrangement links TRBV11-3 to TRBJ2-2; D gene uncertain. Trimming took off 4 bases at V and 7 bases at J, with 10 bases between the two ends. Germline CDR1 is SGHNT and CDR2 is YENEEA. The CDR3 has 13 amino acids. CDR3 protein: CASSSAVVGELFF. In DNA form, the CDR3 reads TGTGCCAGCAGCTCCGCAGTAGTCGGGGAGCTGTTTTTT.

V usage is TRBV7-9 and J usage is TRBJ2-3; 7 nucleotides match TRBD2. Germline values: CDR1 SEHNR, CDR2 FQNEAQ (reference sequence). The CDR3 is 17 residues long. The ends lost 5 bases at V and 5 bases at J; junction bases unmatched: 16. The chain's CDR3 is CASSPYDLSGMKDTQYF. For the CDR3, the DNA is TGTGCCAGCAGCCCGTACGATTTAAGCGGGATGAAAGATACGCAGTATTTT. The full variable domain, in which reference TRBV7-9 and TRBJ2-3 provide the parts outside the CDR3, is DTGVSQNPRHKITKRGQNVTFRCDPISEHNRLYWYRQTLGQGPEFLTYFQNEAQLEKSRLLSDRFSAERPKGSFSTLEIQRTEQGDSAMYLCASSPYDLSGMKDTQYFGPGTRLTVL.

V gene TRBV9 combines with J gene TRBJ2-3, with a possible D match to TRBD1 (6 bases). This CDR3 has 15 amino acids. Germline V gene sequence: CDR1 SGDLS, CDR2 YYNGEE. Trimming stripped 0 bases from V and 4 bases from J, with 12 bases between. The chain's CDR3 is CASSVVAGEADTQYF. In nucleotides, the CDR3 is TGTGCCAGCAGCGTAGTTGCAGGGGAAGCAGATACGCAGTATTTT. Full variable domain (missing parts from reference TRBV9 and TRBJ2-3): DSGVTQTPKHLITATGQRVTLRCSPRSGDLSVYWYQQSLDQGLQFLIQYYNGEERAKGNILERFSAQQFPDLHSELNLSSLELGDSALYFCASSVVAGEADTQYFGPGTRLTVL.

The J gene is TRBJ1-2, the V gene TRBV5-1, with D possibly being TRBD1 (6 bases). Germline V CDR1 and CDR2: SGHRS, YFSETQ. Trimming took 4 bases from V and 5 from J, leaving 15 bases between them. The CDR3 totals 14 residues. DNA for the CDR3: TGCGCCAGCAGCACACCGGGACAAATATATGGCTACACCTTC. The encoded protein is CASSTPGQIYGYTF.

This sequence joins TRBV11-2 and TRBJ2-5; 7 bases are a match to TRBD1. In germline, CDR1 is SGHAT, CDR2 FQNNGV. The CDR3 has 17 amino acids. With 1 base clipped from V and 4 bases from J, the junction kept 12 bases outside the gene matches. CDR3 protein: CASSLALYQTGRETQYF. The CDR3 bases are TGTGCCAGCAGCTTAGCCCTCTACCAGACAGGGCGAGAGACCCAGTACTTC.

This clonotype was seen a few times. This chain links TRBV6-4 with TRBJ1-1; TRBD1 aligns across 7 bases. The CDR3 spans 15 residues. V was clipped by 6 bases and J by 1 base; unmatched bases: 8. Germline-derived CDR1 and CDR2 are MRHNA and SNTAGT. The CDR3 region is CASSRDRVGNTEAFF. As DNA, the CDR3 is TGTGCCAGCAGCCGAGACAGGGTGGGGAACACTGAAGCTTTCTTT.

The chain employs TRBV7-9 and TRBJ2-7; tentative D call: TRBD1 (7 bases). Germline-derived CDR1 and CDR2 are SEHNR and FQNEAQ (reference sequence). Trimming removed 3 bases from V and 7 bases from J, with 19 bases in between. This CDR3 has 15 amino acids. The CDR3, as DNA: TGTGCCAGCAGCTTGATCAGGGGGGATGATAGAGAGCAGTACTTC. It encodes CASSLIRGDDREQYF.

The chain couples TRBV20-1 to TRBJ2-5, with 12 bases that match TRBD2. Matching the DNA end better, TRBJ2-7 makes the J call doubtful. The CDR3 contains 14 residues. Germline CDR1 is DFQATT and CDR2 is SNEGSKA (reference sequence). The CDR3 DNA sequence: TGCAGTGCTACTACGACTAGCGGGAGAGCCGAGCAGTACTTC. Translated: CSATTTSGRAEQYF.

The chain has TRBV9 and TRBJ2-5; the D is unclear. Deletions cut 0 bases from V and 0 bases from J, with 9 bases between. Germline V lookup: CDR1 SGDLS, CDR2 YYNGEE. The CDR3 runs 15 residues. CDR3 residues: CASSVDVTYQETQYF. The CDR3 DNA is TGTGCCAGCAGCGTAGACGTCACGTACCAAGAGACCCAGTACTTC.

The J gene is TRBJ2-3, the V gene TRBV7-9, with TRBD2 matching over 10 bases. The germline CDR1 and CDR2 sequences are SEHNR and FQNEAQ (reference sequence). The CDR3 has 18 amino acids. Trimming removed 5 bases from V and 1 base from J; junction bases left unmatched: 12. The CDR3 DNA sequence: TGTGCCAGCAGCCTCAACCCGGGGCTAGCGGGAGGCACAGATACGCAGTATTTT. Its translation is CASSLNPGLAGGTDTQYF.

The CDR3 spells CASSLVGAGEKLFF. The DNA for the CDR3 is TGTGCCAGCAGCTTAGTGGGGGCTGGTGAAAAACTGTTTTTT. This chain uses TRBV7-9 with TRBJ1-4; a possible D gene is TRBD1 (6 bases). The CDR3 has 14 residues. Per germline, CDR1 SEHNR and CDR2 FQNEAQ (reference sequence). V was clipped by 1 base and J by 7 bases, with 10 bases between them.

The rearrangement uses TRBV6-1 and TRBJ2-1; tentative D call: TRBD2 (6 bases). Germline values: CDR1 MNHNS, CDR2 SASEGT. The CDR3 has 13 residues. Trimming took 4 bases from V and 12 from J, leaving 16 bases between them. CDR3 nucleotide sequence: TGTGCCAGCAGTGTAGGAGGGGTAGAGCTGCAGTTCTTC. It is translated as CASSVGGVELQFF.

The genes are TRBV5-5 and TRBJ2-4; 7 nucleotides line up with TRBD2. The DNA matches TRBJ2-5 better at its end, which makes the J call doubtful. Per germline, CDR1 SGHKS and CDR2 YYEKEE (reference sequence). The CDR3 sequence is 14 residues long. The CDR3 DNA reads as TGTGCCAGCAGGTGGGGAGGGACCCAAGAGACCCAGTACTTC. Protein product: CASRWGGTQETQYF.

The rearrangement links TRBV5-5 to TRBJ2-1; D is unclear. V lost 4 bases and J lost 8, with 13 bases in between. Germline lookup yields CDR1 SGHKS and CDR2 YYEKEE (reference sequence). This CDR3 is built from 13 residues. The CDR3 nucleotides are TGTGCCAGCAGCCACCATCCAGTCGATGAGCAGTTCTTC. Amino acids: CASSHHPVDEQFF.

The genes are TRBV12-3 or TRBV12-4 and TRBJ2-7; 11 positions agree with TRBD1. This CDR3 has 17 residues. Trimming cost V 6 bases and J 5 bases; bases outside gene matches: 15. As DNA, the CDR3 is TGTGCCAGCAGCTTAAGCCTCGTGGGACAGGGGGTGGACGAGCAGTACTTC. Translating it yields CASSLSLVGQGVDEQYF.

The table lists this clonotype with a few counts. The chain is built from TRBV4-2 and TRBJ2-3, with a possible D match to TRBD2 (5 bases). CDR3 size: 13 residues. The germline CDR1 and CDR2 sequences are LGHNA and YNFKEQ. V was pared by 4 bases and J by 4 bases, with 9 bases between. The chain's CDR3 is CASSRKLADTQYF. For the CDR3, the DNA is TGTGCCAGCAGCCGGAAACTAGCAGATACGCAGTATTTT.

The V gene is TRBV4-1, the J gene TRBJ1-6, with 9 bases matching TRBD1. The CDR3 has 16 amino acids. Trimming cost V 3 bases and J 9 bases; bases outside gene matches: 9. CDR1 MGHRA and CDR2 YSYEKL come from the germline V gene. The CDR3: CASSQDPDRGISPLHF. CDR3 coding DNA: TGCGCCAGCAGCCAGGACCCAGACAGGGGGATTTCACCCCTCCACTTT.

This clonotype was observed a handful of times. The V call is TRBV20-1, the J call TRBJ2-5; 7 bases match TRBD1. The assigned J gene may be wrong: the sequence end matches TRBJ2-7 better. The CDR3 length is 15 residues. Germline V gene data show CDR1 as DFQATT and CDR2 as SNEGSKA (reference sequence). CDR3 in amino acids: CSARRTGTDPSEQYF. CDR3 bases: TGCAGTGCTAGGCGAACCGGGACAGACCCCTCCGAGCAGTACTTC.

This chain connects TRBV7-2 to TRBJ2-1, with TRBD2 matching over 8 bases. The CDR3 sequence is 19 residues long. Trimming took 5 bases from V and 0 from J; bases not matched to a gene: 15. Germline V lookup: CDR1 SGHTA, CDR2 FQGNSA. In nucleotides, the CDR3 is TGTGCCAGCAGCCGAGTAGCGGGAAGCCTCGCGAGCTCCTACAATGAGCAGTTCTTC. The encoded protein is CASSRVAGSLASSYNEQFF.

The chain has TRBV29-1 and TRBJ2-7, with a tentative D call TRBD2 (6 bases). The length of the CDR3 is 14 residues. Trimming stripped 1 base from V and 3 bases from J, with 13 bases between. Germline-derived CDR1 and CDR2 are SQVTM and ANQGSEA. The CDR3 spells CSVEGRTGDYEQYF. Written as DNA, the CDR3 is TGCAGCGTTGAAGGACGGACGGGAGACTACGAGCAGTACTTC.

This clonotype was observed many times. This chain connects TRBV11-2 to TRBJ2-1; 10 nucleotides match TRBD2. V shed 0 bases, J shed 5 bases, and the junction held 7 bases outside the gene matches. The CDR3 extends over 17 amino acids. Germline CDR1 SGHAT, CDR2 FQNNGV. This chain's CDR3 is CASSLEIAGGVDNEQFF. CDR3 sequence (DNA): TGTGCCAGCAGCTTAGAGATAGCGGGAGGAGTAGACAATGAGCAGTTCTTC.

J is TRBJ2-5 and V is TRBV6-1; 8 bases line up with TRBD1. The J call is doubtful: the DNA matches TRBJ2-7 better. The CDR3 is 13 residues long. The germline gives CDR1 MNHNS, CDR2 SASEGT. The CDR3 nucleotides read TGTGCCAGCGATCGGACAGGGTACTACGAGCAGTACTTC. It yields the protein CASDRTGYYEQYF.

The table lists this clonotype with a few counts. The chain employs TRBV4-1 and TRBJ1-2; D is ambiguous. Germline CDR1 reads MGHRA; CDR2 reads YSYEKL. V gave up 1 base and J gave up 3 bases, with 12 bases separating them. The CDR3 consists of 15 residues. The CDR3 region is CASSQGRGGYYGYTF. CDR3 sequence (DNA): TGCGCCAGCAGCCAAGGTCGGGGAGGTTACTATGGCTACACCTTC.

V usage is TRBV5-1 and J usage is TRBJ2-1; maybe TRBD2 (5 bases). This CDR3 is built from 13 residues. Germline CDR1 SGHRS, CDR2 YFSETQ. The ends were cut back, 0 bases at V and 12 bases at J, with 13 bases in the middle. The CDR3, as DNA: TGCGCCAGCAGCTTGGGTACGCTAGCTCCGCAGTTCTTC. Its protein is CASSLGTLAPQFF.